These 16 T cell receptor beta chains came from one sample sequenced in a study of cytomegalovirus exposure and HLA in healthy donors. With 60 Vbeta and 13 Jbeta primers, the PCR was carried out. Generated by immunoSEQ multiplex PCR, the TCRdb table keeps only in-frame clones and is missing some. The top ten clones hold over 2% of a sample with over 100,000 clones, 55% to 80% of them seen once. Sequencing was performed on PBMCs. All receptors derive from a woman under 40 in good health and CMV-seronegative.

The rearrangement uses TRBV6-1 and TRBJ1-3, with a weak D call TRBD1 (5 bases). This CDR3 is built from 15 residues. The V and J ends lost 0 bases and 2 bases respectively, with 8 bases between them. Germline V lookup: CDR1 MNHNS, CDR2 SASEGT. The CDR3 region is CASSEALGPGNTIYF. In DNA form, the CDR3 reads TGTGCCAGCAGTGAAGCTTTGGGGCCTGGAAACACCATATATTTT.

The CDR3 nucleotides read TGTGCCTGGAGTGTAAAGGGCAGGGGCCCTTACGAGCAGTACTTC. Its translation: CAWSVKGRGPYEQYF. The V and J genes are TRBV30 and TRBJ2-7, with a possible D match to TRBD1 (6 bases). The V gene's germline CDR1 is GTSNPN and CDR2 SVGIG (reference sequence). CDR3 length equals 15 residues. The V gene lost 0 bases and the J gene lost 4 bases, with 16 bases spanning the gap.

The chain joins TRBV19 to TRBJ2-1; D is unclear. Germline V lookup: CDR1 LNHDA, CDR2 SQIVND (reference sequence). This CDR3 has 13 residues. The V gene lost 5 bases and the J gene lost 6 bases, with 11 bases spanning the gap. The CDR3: CASSPASGNEQFF. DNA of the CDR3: TGTGCCAGTAGTCCCGCGTCCGGCAATGAGCAGTTCTTC.

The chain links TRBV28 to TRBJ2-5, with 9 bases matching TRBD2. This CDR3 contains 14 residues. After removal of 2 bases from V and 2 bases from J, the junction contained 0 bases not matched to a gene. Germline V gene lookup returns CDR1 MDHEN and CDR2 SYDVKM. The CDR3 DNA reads TGTGCCAGCAGTTTAGCGGGAGGGCAAGAGACCCAGTACTTC. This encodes CASSLAGGQETQYF.

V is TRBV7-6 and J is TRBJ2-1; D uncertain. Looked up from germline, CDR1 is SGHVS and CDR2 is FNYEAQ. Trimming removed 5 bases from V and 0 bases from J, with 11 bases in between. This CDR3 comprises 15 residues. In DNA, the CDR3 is TGTGCCAGCAGCCCTATGACGGGCTCCTACAATGAGCAGTTCTTC. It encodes CASSPMTGSYNEQFF.

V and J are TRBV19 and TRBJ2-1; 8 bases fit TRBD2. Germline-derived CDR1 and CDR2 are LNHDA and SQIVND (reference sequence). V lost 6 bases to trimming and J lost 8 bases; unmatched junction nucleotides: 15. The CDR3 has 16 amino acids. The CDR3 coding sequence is TGTGCCAGTAGCGACCCGGGACTAGGAAGTGGGTATGAGCAGTTCTTC. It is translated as CASSDPGLGSGYEQFF.

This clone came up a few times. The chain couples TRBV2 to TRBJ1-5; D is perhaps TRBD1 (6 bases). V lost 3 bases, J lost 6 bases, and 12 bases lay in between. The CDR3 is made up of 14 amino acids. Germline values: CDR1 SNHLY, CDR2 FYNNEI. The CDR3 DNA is TGTGCCAGCAGTGATCAGGGGAGCTCTCAGCCCCAGCATTTT. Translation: CASSDQGSSQPQHF.

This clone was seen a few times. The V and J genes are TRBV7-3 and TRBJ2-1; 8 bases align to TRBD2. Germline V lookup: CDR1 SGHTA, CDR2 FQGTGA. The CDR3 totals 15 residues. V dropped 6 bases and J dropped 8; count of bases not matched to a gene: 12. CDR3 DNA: TGTGCCAGCAGGCTGACCATCGGGGGGGCAGATGAGCAGTTCTTC. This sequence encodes CASRLTIGGADEQFF.

The CDR3 sequence: CASSLEKDSEAFF. CDR3 in DNA: TGTGCCAGCAGCTTAGAGAAGGACAGTGAAGCTTTCTTT. The J gene is TRBJ1-1, the V gene TRBV7-2, with D possibly being TRBD1 (6 bases). The V end lost 1 base, the J end lost 7 bases, and 10 bases lay between the germline ends. The CDR3 totals 13 residues. Germline V gene data show CDR1 as SGHTA and CDR2 as FQGNSA. The full variable domain, its missing parts supplied by reference TRBV7-2 and TRBJ1-1, is GAGVSQSPSNKVTEKGKDVELRCDPISGHTALYWYRQSLGQGLEFLIYFQGNSAPDKSGLPSDRFSAERTGGSVSTLTIQRTQQEDSAVYLCASSLEKDSEAFFGQGTRLTVV.

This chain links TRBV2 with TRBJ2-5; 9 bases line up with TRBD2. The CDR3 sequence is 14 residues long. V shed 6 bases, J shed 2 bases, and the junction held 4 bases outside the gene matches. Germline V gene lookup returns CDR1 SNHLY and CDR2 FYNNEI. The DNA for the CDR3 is TGTGCCAGCAGGGAGACTAGCGGACAAGAGACCCAGTACTTC. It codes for CASRETSGQETQYF.

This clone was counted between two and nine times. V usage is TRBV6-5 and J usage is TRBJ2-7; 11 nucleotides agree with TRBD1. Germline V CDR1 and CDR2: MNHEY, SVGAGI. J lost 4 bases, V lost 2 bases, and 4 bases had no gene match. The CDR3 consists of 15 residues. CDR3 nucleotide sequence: TGTGCCAGCAGTTACGGACAGGGGGCGCGGTACGAGCAGTACTTC. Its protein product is CASSYGQGARYEQYF.

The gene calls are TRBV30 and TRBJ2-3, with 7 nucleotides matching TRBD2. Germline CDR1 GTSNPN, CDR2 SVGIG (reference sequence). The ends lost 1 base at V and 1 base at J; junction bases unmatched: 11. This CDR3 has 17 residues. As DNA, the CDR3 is TGTGCCTGGAGTGATTTTGTGGGGGGGAGTGGCACAGATACGCAGTATTTT. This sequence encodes CAWSDFVGGSGTDTQYF.

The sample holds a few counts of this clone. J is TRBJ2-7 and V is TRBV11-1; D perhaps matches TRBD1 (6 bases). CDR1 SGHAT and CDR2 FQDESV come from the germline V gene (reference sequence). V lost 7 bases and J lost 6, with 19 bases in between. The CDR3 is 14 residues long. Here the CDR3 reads CASTLTGHHSEQYF. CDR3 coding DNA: TGTGCCAGCACCCTAACGGGACACCACTCCGAGCAGTACTTC.

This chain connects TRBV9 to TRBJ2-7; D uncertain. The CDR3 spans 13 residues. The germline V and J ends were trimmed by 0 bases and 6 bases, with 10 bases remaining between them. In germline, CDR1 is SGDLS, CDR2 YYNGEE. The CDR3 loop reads CASSVERRGEQYF. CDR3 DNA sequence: TGTGCCAGCAGCGTAGAAAGGAGAGGCGAGCAGTACTTC. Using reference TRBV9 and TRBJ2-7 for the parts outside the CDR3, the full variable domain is DSGVTQTPKHLITATGQRVTLRCSPRSGDLSVYWYQQSLDQGLQFLIQYYNGEERAKGNILERFSAQQFPDLHSELNLSSLELGDSALYFCASSVERRGEQYFGPGTRLTVT.

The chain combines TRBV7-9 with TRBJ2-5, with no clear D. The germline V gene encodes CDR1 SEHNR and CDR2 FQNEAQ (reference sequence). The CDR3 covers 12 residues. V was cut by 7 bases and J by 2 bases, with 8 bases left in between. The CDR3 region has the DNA TGTGCCAGCACCTGGCAGCAAGAGACCCAGTACTTC. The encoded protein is CASTWQQETQYF.

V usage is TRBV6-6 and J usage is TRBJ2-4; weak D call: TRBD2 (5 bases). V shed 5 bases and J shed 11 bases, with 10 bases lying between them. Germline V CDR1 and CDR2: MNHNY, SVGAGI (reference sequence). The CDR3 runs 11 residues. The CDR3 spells CASSEQRVQYF. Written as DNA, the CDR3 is TGTGCCAGCAGTGAGCAGAGGGTTCAGTACTTC.